What follows are 25 T cell receptor beta chains derived from one specimen sequenced in a study of control samples from healthy donors and cancer patients. This table comes from immunoSEQ multiplex PCR, and its TCRdb copy is limited to in-frame clones, with some not included. The table includes some 140,000 clones, 88% detected once. Sequenced input: blood. The receptors originated from a young woman in good health.

The CDR3 here is CASSTPENYGYTF. CDR3 bases: TGCGCCAGCAGCACCCCAGAAAACTATGGCTACACCTTC. The chain couples TRBV5-1 to TRBJ1-2; D ambiguous. The CDR3 extends over 13 amino acids. V dropped 4 bases and J dropped 2 bases, with 9 bases sitting between them. Germline values: CDR1 SGHRS, CDR2 YFSETQ. Full variable domain (outside the CDR3, taken from reference TRBV5-1 and TRBJ1-2): KAGVTQTPRYLIKTRGQQVTLSCSPISGHRSVSWYQQTPGQGLQFLFEYFSETQRNKGNFPGRFSGRQFSNSRSEMNVSTLELGDSALYLCASSTPENYGYTFGSGTRLTVV.

The chain couples TRBV19 to TRBJ1-2; no clear D gene. Trimming took 2 bases from V and 7 from J, leaving 14 bases between them. Germline V gives CDR1 LNHDA, CDR2 SQIVND (reference sequence). This CDR3 spans 14 amino acids. The CDR3 spells CASSIISAGSGYTF. The CDR3 DNA follows: TGTGCCAGTAGTATAATCTCGGCGGGGTCTGGCTACACCTTC.

CDR3 amino acids: CASSSTRDTPYEQYF. In DNA, the CDR3 is TGTGCCAGCAGCTCAACGCGGGACACTCCCTACGAGCAGTACTTC. V usage is TRBV7-3 and J usage is TRBJ2-7, with D tentatively TRBD1 or TRBD2 (6 bases each). V lost 4 bases, J lost 2 bases, and 15 bases lay in between. From germline, CDR1 is SGHTA and CDR2 FQGTGA. The CDR3 loop spans 15 amino acids.

This chain connects TRBV7-6 to TRBJ2-7; the match to TRBD1 covers 10 bases. Trimming at V came to 5 bases and at J to 4 bases, leaving 5 bases not matched to a gene. The CDR3 is 14 residues long. Germline V lookup: CDR1 SGHVS, CDR2 FNYEAQ. CDR3 bases: TGTGCCAGCAGCCTTCGGACAGGGGGGTACGAGCAGTACTTC. It codes for CASSLRTGGYEQYF.

The chain combines TRBV6-5 with TRBJ2-5; D is possibly TRBD1 (6 bases). The V gene lost 6 bases and the J gene lost 5 bases, with 19 bases spanning the gap. This CDR3 is 15 amino acids long. Germline CDR1 reads MNHEY; CDR2 reads SVGAGI. The CDR3: CASRERTVLLETQYF. In DNA form, the CDR3 reads TGTGCCAGCAGAGAGAGGACAGTATTGCTGGAGACCCAGTACTTC.

The chain joins TRBV3-1 (or the pseudogene TRBV3-2) to TRBJ2-2, with TRBD2 identical over 8 bases. This CDR3 has 15 residues. The germline gives CDR1 LGHDT, CDR2 YNNKEL (reference sequence). The V and J ends lost 3 bases and 3 bases, in that order; junction bases with no gene match: 3. CDR3 sequence (DNA): TGTGCCAGCAGCCAGTCAGCGGGAGACACCGGGGAGCTGTTTTTT. It yields the protein CASSQSAGDTGELFF.

The genes are TRBV11-2 and TRBJ2-3; 7 nucleotides align to TRBD2. The length of the CDR3 is 14 residues. Germline V CDR1 and CDR2: SGHAT, FQNNGV. V shed 6 bases and J 1 base; nucleotides not matched to a gene: 4. This chain's CDR3 is CASSGLVGTDTQYF. CDR3 coding DNA: TGTGCCAGCAGTGGACTAGTTGGCACAGATACGCAGTATTTT. Filled out from reference TRBV11-2 and TRBJ2-3, the complete variable domain reads EAGVAQSPRYKIIEKRQSVAFWCNPISGHATLYWYQQILGQGPKLLIQFQNNGVVDDSQLPKDRFSAERLKGVDSTLKIQPAKLEDSAVYLCASSGLVGTDTQYFGPGTRLTVL.

This chain joins TRBV25-1 and TRBJ1-2; no definite D call. Germline V gives CDR1 MGHDK, CDR2 SYGVNS. V lost 0 bases and J lost 1, with 6 bases in between. The CDR3 runs 14 residues. Written as DNA, the CDR3 is TGTGCCAGCAGTGAATACGGCGGTAACTATGGCTACACCTTC. Its protein is CASSEYGGNYGYTF.

A note on this clone: The junction and the germline gene differ at one end; a read error may be behind it. The chain has TRBV28 and TRBJ1-2, with D possibly matching TRBD1 (6 bases). CDR1 and CDR2 from the germline V gene are MDHEN and SYDVKM. The CDR3 is made up of 12 amino acids. The CDR3 protein is CASHTGNYGYTF. The DNA of the CDR3 is TGTGCCAGCCATACAGGGAACTACGGCTACACCTTC.

The V and J genes are TRBV6-5 and TRBJ1-3; D gene ambiguous. The germline CDR1 and CDR2 sequences are MNHEY and SVGAGI. Trimming removed 6 bases from V and 3 bases from J, with 12 bases in between. The CDR3 has 14 amino acids. CDR3: CASSADNFGNTIYF. CDR3 nucleotides: TGTGCCAGCAGCGCCGACAACTTTGGAAACACCATATATTTT.

CDR3 in DNA: TGTGCCAGCAGCCGGACAGTAGAAGGCGATTCACCCCTCCACTTT. It codes for CASSRTVEGDSPLHF. The chain carries TRBV5-4 and TRBJ1-6; weak D call: TRBD1 (6 bases). Trimming stripped 4 bases from V and 8 bases from J, with 16 bases between. Germline assignment: CDR1 SGHNT and CDR2 YYREEE (reference sequence). This CDR3 has 15 amino acids.

Written as DNA, the CDR3 is TGTGCCAGTAGTATAGATCCTAGGGGTCTGCAGCCCCAGCATTTT. Its translation is CASSIDPRGLQPQHF. V usage is TRBV19 and J usage is TRBJ1-5; tentative D call: TRBD1 (5 bases). V gave up 0 bases and J gave up 7 bases, with 13 bases separating them. The CDR3 totals 15 residues. Germline CDR1 is LNHDA and CDR2 is SQIVND (reference sequence).

J is TRBJ1-6 and V is TRBV9; D gene uncertain. Trimming removed 4 bases from V and 5 bases from J, with 10 bases in between. The CDR3 covers 14 residues. Germline assignment: CDR1 SGDLS and CDR2 YYNGEE. The CDR3 loop reads CASSSRGNNSPLHF. CDR3 sequence (DNA): TGTGCCAGCAGCTCTCGGGGAAATAATTCACCCCTCCACTTT.

The V call is TRBV4-2, the J call TRBJ1-1; TRBD1 agrees at 8 bases. CDR1 LGHNA and CDR2 YNFKEQ come from the germline V gene. The CDR3 has 16 amino acids. The trim removed 4 bases at V and 5 bases at J, leaving 12 bases unmatched. CDR3 sequence reads: CASSRIIPTGGTEAFF. The CDR3 coding sequence is TGTGCCAGCAGCCGAATTATCCCCACAGGGGGTACTGAAGCTTTCTTT.

This chain joins TRBV5-1 and TRBJ2-2; the D is unclear. The CDR3 spans 16 residues. V was cut by 0 bases and J by 2 bases, with 11 bases left in between. Germline values: CDR1 SGHRS, CDR2 YFSETQ. The CDR3 sequence: CASSLAPPSNTGELFF. CDR3 nucleotide sequence: TGCGCCAGCAGCTTGGCTCCCCCCTCCAACACCGGGGAGCTGTTTTTT.

This clone was recorded only once. The chain employs TRBV28 and TRBJ2-1; D gene unclear. The CDR3 is 13 amino acids. Germline lookup yields CDR1 MDHEN and CDR2 SYDVKM. The germline V and J ends were trimmed by 3 bases and 3 bases, with 6 bases remaining between them. CDR3 sequence: CASSLELYNEQFF. Here the CDR3 DNA reads TGTGCCAGCAGTTTGGAACTCTACAATGAGCAGTTCTTC.

The CDR3 region is CASSPTGINIYGYTF. CDR3 sequence (DNA): TGTGCCAGCAGCCCGACAGGGATCAACATCTATGGCTACACCTTC. The chain has TRBV27 and TRBJ1-2; 7 bases map to TRBD1. The V and J ends lost 6 bases and 4 bases, in that order; junction bases with no gene match: 11. The V gene's germline CDR1 is MNHEY and CDR2 SMNVEV (reference sequence). CDR3 length: 15 amino acids.

This chain connects TRBV5-4 to TRBJ2-7, with 10 nucleotides matching TRBD2. Germline V CDR1 and CDR2: SGHNT, YYREEE (reference sequence). With V trimmed by 0 bases and J by 0 bases, 3 bases remained unmatched. The CDR3 is 16 residues long. The CDR3 DNA sequence: TGTGCCAGCAGCTTGGATCTAGCGGGAGCCTCCTACGAGCAGTACTTC. This translates into CASSLDLAGASYEQYF.

The V call is TRBV5-4, the J call TRBJ1-4; no definite D call. V lost 4 bases and J lost 4, with 8 bases in between. Germline CDR1 SGHNT, CDR2 YYREEE (reference sequence). CDR3 size: 13 residues. CDR3: CASSMTVNEKLFF. CDR3 nucleotide sequence: TGTGCCAGCAGCATGACGGTTAATGAAAAACTGTTTTTT. The whole variable domain, filled in from reference TRBV5-4 and TRBJ1-4, reads ETGVTQSPTHLIKTRGQQVTLRCSSQSGHNTVSWYQQALGQGPQFIFQYYREEENGRGNFPPRFSGLQFPNYSSELNVNALELDDSALYLCASSMTVNEKLFFGSGTQLSVL.

CDR3 nucleotide sequence: TGTGCCAGCAGTCGGGGAGGGACTGAAGCTTTCTTT. Translation: CASSRGGTEAFF. The chain joins TRBV27 to TRBJ1-1, with D unclear. The CDR3 totals 12 residues. The germline gives CDR1 MNHEY, CDR2 SMNVEV (reference sequence). V was cut by 5 bases and J by 5 bases, with 9 bases left in between.

The genes are TRBV11-3 and TRBJ2-3; D may be TRBD2 (6 bases). The CDR3 is made up of 14 amino acids. The V end lost 3 bases, the J end lost 6 bases, and 13 bases lay between the germline ends. Germline assignment: CDR1 SGHNT and CDR2 YENEEA. The CDR3 DNA reads TGTGCCAGCAGCTTCAACGGGAGTCCGGATACGCAGTATTTT. Translating gives CASSFNGSPDTQYF.

The chain links TRBV29-1 to TRBJ2-7; D gene ambiguous. The CDR3 covers 11 residues. Germline V gene lookup returns CDR1 SQVTM and CDR2 ANQGSEA. V was trimmed by 5 bases and J by 3 bases, leaving 8 bases between them. DNA for the CDR3: TGCAGCGTTTTGGCGGACTACGAGCAGTACTTC. This encodes CSVLADYEQYF.

V usage is TRBV7-9 and J usage is TRBJ2-2, with TRBD1 matching 8 bases. With 1 base clipped from V and 6 bases from J, the junction kept 7 bases outside the gene matches. Germline V lookup: CDR1 SEHNR, CDR2 FQNEAQ (reference sequence). The CDR3 covers 16 residues. The CDR3 spells CASSLVAGGVSGELFF. DNA of the CDR3: TGTGCCAGCAGCTTAGTGGCAGGGGGCGTCTCCGGGGAGCTGTTTTTT.

This chain links TRBV7-2 with TRBJ2-2; 12 bases line up with TRBD2. V was clipped by 5 bases and J by 4 bases; unmatched bases: 8. The CDR3 sequence is 17 residues long. The germline gives CDR1 SGHTA, CDR2 FQGNSA. CDR3 DNA sequence: TGTGCCAGCAGCCGGACTAGCGGGATGGTGGGCACCGGGGAGCTGTTTTTT. This translates into CASSRTSGMVGTGELFF.

This clone was counted between two and nine times. The V call is TRBV4-1, the J call TRBJ2-1, with 7 bases fitting TRBD1. Germline CDR1 reads MGHRA; CDR2 reads YSYEKL. The V and J ends lost 0 bases and 6 bases, in that order; junction bases with no gene match: 5. This CDR3 spans 15 amino acids. This CDR3 is CASSQDGRGRNEQFF. Written as DNA, the CDR3 is TGCGCCAGCAGCCAAGATGGTAGGGGGCGCAATGAGCAGTTCTTC.